This T cell receptor beta chain was recorded in a study of cytomegalovirus exposure and HLA in healthy donors. Germline V gene sequence: CDR1 SNHLY, CDR2 FYNNEI. The CDR3 has 17 amino acids. The V gene end was trimmed by 2 bases and the J gene end by 4 bases; junction bases not matched to a gene: 11. The PCR was carried out with 60 Vbeta primers and 13 Jbeta primers. The authors' processing: There were around 80 million unique TCR beta chains by a later count, and around 10 million of them were shared. TCRdb keeps only in-frame clones here, not all; method: immunoSEQ multiplex PCR. That table is the source of V, J and clone size, and D and trimming were worked out from the DNA. The profile covers under 150,000 clones, with approximately 80% appearing a single time and around 5.9% taken by the ten largest.

This sequence originates from a woman aged 40 to 49 in good health and CMV-seropositive. The chain links TRBV2 to TRBJ2-7; TRBD2 agrees at 10 bases. The sequenced sample was PBMCs. As DNA, the CDR3 is TGTGCCAGCAGTGAACCCCCCAGGACTAGCGGTCATTACGAGCAGTACTTC. Translated: CASSEPPRTSGHYEQYF.